This TCR beta chain was sequenced in a study of blood T cell repertoires in COVID-19. As for the study in general: Sources were T cells, B-cell-depleted T cells, or PBMCs; the material itself was cDNA or gDNA.

The germline gives CDR1 SGHRS, CDR2 YFSETQ. The V gene end was trimmed by 3 bases and the J gene end by 5 bases; junction bases not matched to a gene: 2. The CDR3 extends over 14 amino acids. In the study's own analysis: Estimation of nucleated cell counts was performed using reference gene primer amplification. Here immunoSEQ multiplex PCR was the method, and the copy in TCRdb shows in-frame clones only, minus some. V, J and clone size were drawn from that table, and D and trimming were deduced from the DNA. Found here are 70,000 to 95,000 clones, roughly 92% of them singletons; the top ten hold approximately 6.3%.

The specimen was peripheral blood. The chain links TRBV5-1 to TRBJ1-1, with 12 nucleotides matching TRBD1. The receptor was isolated from a woman aged 55-70 years with active COVID-19. CDR3 loop: CASSWDRGLTEAFF. DNA of the CDR3: TGCGCCAGCAGCTGGGACAGGGGGCTAACTGAAGCTTTCTTT.